This is a list of T cell receptor beta chains from one sample in a study of CD8+CD57+ T cells in acquired aplastic anemia. TCRdb reanalysed the reads using MiXCR and keeps one entry per CDR3 protein. Of over 250,000 distinct CDR3 sequences in the sample, roughly 59% were seen once. Sequenced material: sorted CD4+, CD8+, or CD8+CD57+ T cells (not recorded which) from PBMCs. The receptors derive from a human donor with aplastic anemia. Both conserved end residues are part of each CDR3. The order of the fields is J gene, clone size, D gene, V gene, CDR3 DNA, CDR3 protein. The D gene is left open where the match is weak. Clone size is given for some rows only: seen once, a few or many times, or a class if the clone is expanded.

>TRBJ1-1|.|.|TRBV19
TGTGCCAGTAGTATAGAACACAGGGAGAGGTACACTGAAGCTTTCTTT
CASSIEHRERYTEAFF
>TRBJ2-1|many|TRBD2|TRBV15
TGTGCCACCAGCAGAGCTAGCGGGGGTGGGTATGAGCAGTTCTTC
CATSRASGGGYEQFF
>TRBJ2-5|few|TRBD2|TRBV7-2
TGTGCCAGCAGCTTGAGCGGGGCCGGGGAGACCCAGTACTTC
CASSLSGAGETQYF
>TRBJ1-2|.|TRBD1|TRBV5-4
TGTGCCAGCAGCTTGGGGGGATCGACAGGGCTTTATGGCTACACCTTC
CASSLGGSTGLYGYTF
>TRBJ2-2|.|.|TRBV29-1
TGCAGCGCCCTAAGAAGAACTAGCATCCCCGGGGAGCTGTTTTTT
CSALRRTSIPGELFF
>TRBJ1-4|.|.|TRBV7-9
TGTGCCAGCAGCTACCGGACTGGGGATGAAAAACTGTTTTTT
CASSYRTGDEKLFF
>TRBJ2-7|.|.|TRBV20-1
TGCAGTGCTAGAGATATGAGGGCCGGTTACGAGCAGTACTTC
CSARDMRAGYEQYF
>TRBJ1-1|many|.|TRBV19
TGTGCCAGTAGCCCCCCTTTGGGCGATTCTTTCTTT
CASSPPLGDSFF
>TRBJ2-1|.|TRBD2|TRBV20-1
TGCAGTGCGGCAGGACTAGCGGAATCCTACAATGAGCAGTTCTTC
CSAAGLAESYNEQFF
>TRBJ1-5|many|.|TRBV9
TGTGCCAGCAGCGTAGGGGATAGCAATCAGCCCCAGCATTTT
CASSVGDSNQPQHF
>TRBJ1-2|.|.|TRBV10-3
TGTGCCATCAAAGGTTCCGCGGTAGACAGCTATGGCTACACCTTC
CAIKGSAVDSYGYTF
>TRBJ2-3|.|.|TRBV7-9
TGTGCCAGCAGGACCGGGACATCCAAGGATACGCAGTATTTT
CASRTGTSKDTQYF
>TRBJ2-7|.|.|TRBV11-3
TGTGCCAGCAGCTTCCAAGAGGGCGGGCCCTACGAGCAGTACTTC
CASSFQEGGPYEQYF
>TRBJ1-4|.|.|TRBV7-9
TGTGCCAGCAGCTTAGCCCAGGGCGGTGAAAAACTGTTTTTT
CASSLAQGGEKLFF
>TRBJ2-7|.|TRBD2|TRBV20-1
TGCAGTGCCAGAGGCTCCGGGACTAGCGGGTCATACTTC
CSARGSGTSGSYF
>TRBJ1-6|many|.|TRBV18
TGTGCCAGCTCACCATTAGGGAATTCGGATTCACCCCTCCACTTT
CASSPLGNSDSPLHF
>TRBJ1-5|.|.|TRBV7-9
TGTGCCAGCAGCTTAGCACAGGGATCCAATCAGCCCCAGCATTTT
CASSLAQGSNQPQHF
>TRBJ2-1|.|TRBD2|TRBV20-1
TGCAGTGCTTTTAGCGGGGGGGGTTACAATGAGCAGTTCTTC
CSAFSGGGYNEQFF
>TRBJ2-3|.|.|TRBV9
TGTGCCAGCAGCCCTCCCGGGGCTCTAGCGCAGTATTTT
CASSPPGALAQYF
>TRBJ2-3|.|TRBD2|TRBV7-6
TGTGCCAGCAGCCCCACAGGGATTAGGACTAGCGGGGGTACAGCAGATACGCAGTATTTT
CASSPTGIRTSGGTADTQYF